This TCR beta chain was observed in a study of spatial heterogeneity in lung cancer. Across the study: The count of detected beta-chain sequences consistently exceeded that of alpha-chain sequences. More than 8.5 raw reads, on average, carried each unique TCR and UMI combination.

Deletions cut 8 bases from V and 1 base from J, with 5 bases between. The CDR3 contains 10 residues. Germline-derived CDR1 and CDR2 are SQVTM and ANQGSEA. This sample's time point: sample taken at primary tumor resection. From tumor, nontumor lung or frozen PBMC, whole RNA was taken unsorted for sequencing. TCRdb redid the calling of the 5' RACE reads with MiXCR, one entry per CDR3 protein. The data show tens of thousands of distinct CDR3 sequences, around 3.1% seen once. This clonotype was recorded at least ten times. This receptor was identified in a male donor with early-stage non-small cell lung cancer. V is TRBV29-1 and J is TRBJ1-1; D gene uncertain. Sequenced material: normal lung tissue next to the tumor, taken at surgery. DNA of the CDR3: TGCAGCTCCTCGAACACTGAAGCTTTCTTT. The encoded protein is CSSSNTEAFF.